The clone carrying this TCR beta chain was seen at least ten times. The data originate from a study of T cells in Graves' hyperthyroidism and ophthalmopathy. Amplified TCR beta CDR3 regions came from RNA transcripts. Carried out on the TCR CDR3, a first-round RT-PCR used the HTBI primer set. TCRdb itself ran the multiplex PCR reads through MiXCR, one entry per CDR3 protein. The repertoire has about 350,000 distinct CDR3 sequences, about 20% of them found once; the top ten carry roughly 3.5%. The V end was cut by 0 bases, the J end by 0 bases, with 7 bases between. Germline CDR1 and CDR2: SGHRS and YFSETQ. This CDR3 spans 15 amino acids.

The sequence came from a young woman with Graves' hyperthyroidism. This chain joins TRBV5-1 and TRBJ2-4; no clear D. The material sequenced was blood. Here the CDR3 reads CASSLVARAKNIQYF. Written as DNA, the CDR3 is TGCGCCAGCAGCTTGGTAGCCAGAGCCAAAAACATTCAGTACTTC.